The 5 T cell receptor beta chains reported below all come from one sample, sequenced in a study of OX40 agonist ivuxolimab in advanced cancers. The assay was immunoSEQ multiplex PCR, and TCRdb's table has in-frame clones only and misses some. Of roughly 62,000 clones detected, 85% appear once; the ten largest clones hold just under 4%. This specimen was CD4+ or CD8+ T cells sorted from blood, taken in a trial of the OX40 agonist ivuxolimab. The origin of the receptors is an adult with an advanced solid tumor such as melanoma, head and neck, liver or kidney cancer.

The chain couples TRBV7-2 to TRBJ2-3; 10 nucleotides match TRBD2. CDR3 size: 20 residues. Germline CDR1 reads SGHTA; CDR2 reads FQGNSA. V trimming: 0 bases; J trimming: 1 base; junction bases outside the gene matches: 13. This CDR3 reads CASSLAVSGRMYLGTDTQYF. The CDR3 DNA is TGTGCCAGCAGCTTAGCGGTTAGCGGGAGGATGTACCTAGGCACAGATACGCAGTATTTT.

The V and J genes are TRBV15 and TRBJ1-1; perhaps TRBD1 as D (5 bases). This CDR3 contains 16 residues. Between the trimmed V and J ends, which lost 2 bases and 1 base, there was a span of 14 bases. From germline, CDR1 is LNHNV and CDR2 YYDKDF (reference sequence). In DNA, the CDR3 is TGTGCCACCAGCAGACCACCGGGACGCGGGAACACTGAAGCTTTCTTT. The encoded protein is CATSRPPGRGNTEAFF.

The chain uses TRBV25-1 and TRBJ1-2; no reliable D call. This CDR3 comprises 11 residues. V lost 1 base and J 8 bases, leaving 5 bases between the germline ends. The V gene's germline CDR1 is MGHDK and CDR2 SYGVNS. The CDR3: CASSESKGYTF. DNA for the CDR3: TGTGCCAGCAGTGAATCAAAGGGCTACACCTTC.

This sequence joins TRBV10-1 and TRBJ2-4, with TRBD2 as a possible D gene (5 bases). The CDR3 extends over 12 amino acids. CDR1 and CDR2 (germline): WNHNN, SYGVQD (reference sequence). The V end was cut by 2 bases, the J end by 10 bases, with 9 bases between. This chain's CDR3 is CASSEPLGIQYF. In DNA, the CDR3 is TGCGCCAGCAGTGAGCCACTAGGGATTCAGTACTTC.

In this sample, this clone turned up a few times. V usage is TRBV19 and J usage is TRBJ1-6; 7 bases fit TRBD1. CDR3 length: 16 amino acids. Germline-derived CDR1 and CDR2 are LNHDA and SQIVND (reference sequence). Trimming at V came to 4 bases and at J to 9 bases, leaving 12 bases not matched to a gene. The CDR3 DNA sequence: TGTGCCAGTAGTAGCACCACCGGGACAGTGGGTTCACCCCTCCACTTT. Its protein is CASSSTTGTVGSPLHF.